These 29 T cell receptor beta chains were sequenced from one sample in a study of quantifying T cell responses using KT2 cells. Overall study context: cDNA was made from DNase-treated RNA using alpha and beta constant primers.

An oligo carrying a UMI was ligated to the cDNA 3' end. The first PCR ran roughly 4 cycles with an equimolar RC1.1 and RC1.2 beta primer mix. TCRdb independently ran MiXCR on the UMI-ligation and nested PCR reads; one entry per CDR3 protein. Here the sample spans roughly 51,000 distinct CDR3 sequences, more than 9% being singletons. The material sequenced was PBMCs spiked with cells of the T cell clone KT2. These receptors originate from a human donor.

The table lists this clonotype with a few counts. This chain links TRBV7-2 with TRBJ2-7; 11 nucleotides line up with TRBD2. The CDR3 contains 15 residues. Germline V gives CDR1 SGHTA, CDR2 FQGNSA. V shed 6 bases, J shed 0 bases, and the junction held 4 bases outside the gene matches. The CDR3 DNA reads as TGTGCCAGCAGTTCCACTAGCGGGGGCTCCTACGAGCAGTACTTC. Encoded protein: CASSSTSGGSYEQYF.

V gene TRBV15 combines with J gene TRBJ1-5, with 7 nucleotides matching TRBD1. There are 13 residues in the CDR3. The V and J ends lost 9 bases and 5 bases, in that order; junction bases with no gene match: 7. Germline-derived CDR1 and CDR2 are LNHNV and YYDKDF (reference sequence). As DNA, the CDR3 is TGTGCCACTAGCCGGGACAGAGATCAGCCCCAGCATTTT. Translating gives CATSRDRDQPQHF.

The rearrangement links TRBV5-1 to TRBJ2-2; perhaps TRBD1 as D (6 bases). Germline CDR1 is SGHRS and CDR2 is YFSETQ. CDR3 length equals 15 residues. Trimming took 6 bases from V and 1 from J, leaving 13 bases between them. The CDR3 DNA reads TGCGCCAGCAACAAGGGACACGTGAACACCGGGGAGCTGTTTTTT. This gives the protein CASNKGHVNTGELFF.

J is TRBJ2-1 and V is TRBV24-1; D remains unclear. Trimming left V 0 bases short and J 7 bases short, with 3 bases between. This CDR3 has 12 amino acids. CDR1 is KGHDR, CDR2 SFDVKD, per germline. CDR3 sequence (DNA): TGTGCCACCAGTGATTTGCGGAATGAGCAGTTCTTC. Protein product: CATSDLRNEQFF.

This clonotype appeared a few times. The chain carries TRBV6-2 or TRBV6-3 and TRBJ2-7; D perhaps matches TRBD2 (6 bases). The CDR3 runs to 17 residues. The germline gives CDR1 MNHEY, CDR2 SVGEGT. Trimming cost V 6 bases and J 2 bases, with 23 bases left between them. In nucleotides, the CDR3 is TGTGCCAGCAGACCTCCACCGGGACTTGGGACCCCCTACGAGCAGTACTTC. Residues: CASRPPPGLGTPYEQYF.

V and J are TRBV5-1 and TRBJ1-2; TRBD1 matches 7 bases. This CDR3 has 18 amino acids. V lost 0 bases and J lost 0; bases outside the gene matches: 11. CDR1 and CDR2 from the germline V gene are SGHRS and YFSETQ. Here the CDR3 reads CASSLGDRQGISNYGYTF. The CDR3 nucleotides are TGCGCCAGCAGCTTGGGGGATCGACAGGGAATTTCTAACTATGGCTACACCTTC.

This clonotype has at least ten counts. This chain joins TRBV12-3 or TRBV12-4 and TRBJ1-1, with no clear D. Trimming stripped 5 bases from V and 6 bases from J, with 13 bases between. This CDR3 spans 13 amino acids. The CDR3: CASSPMQDAEAFF. CDR3 nucleotide sequence: TGTGCCAGCAGTCCTATGCAAGATGCTGAAGCTTTCTTT.

This clonotype was detected many times. The rearrangement joins TRBV28 to TRBJ2-7; D is possibly TRBD2 (5 bases). Per germline, CDR1 MDHEN and CDR2 SYDVKM. Trimming cost V 9 bases and J 6 bases, with 18 bases left between them. This CDR3 comprises 13 residues. The CDR3 nucleotides are TGTGCCAGTGGGCCCGCCCCGGGATTCGAGCAGTACTTC. Translated: CASGPAPGFEQYF.

This clonotype has more than one count but fewer than ten. The chain couples TRBV25-1 to TRBJ1-6, with D uncertain. The length of the CDR3 is 14 residues. Trimming took off 6 bases at V and 6 bases at J, with 12 bases between the two ends. Germline lookup yields CDR1 MGHDK and CDR2 SYGVNS. The CDR3 nucleotides are TGTGCCAGCAGGCGAATAGAATTTAATTCACCCCTCCACTTT. It is translated as CASRRIEFNSPLHF.

There are a few counts of this clonotype. The CDR3 nucleotides are TGTGCCAGCAGTTACAGACAGGCTGGGGCCAACGTCCTGACTTTC. This gives the protein CASSYRQAGANVLTF. V and J are TRBV12-3 or TRBV12-4 and TRBJ2-6, with D perhaps matching TRBD1 (6 bases). CDR3 length: 15 amino acids. V was clipped by 4 bases and J by 2 bases, with 9 bases between them.

The chain links TRBV25-1 to TRBJ2-1; a weak D match, TRBD2 (5 bases). V lost 0 bases and J lost 8, with 14 bases in between. This CDR3 comprises 15 residues. CDR1 and CDR2 from the germline V gene are MGHDK and SYGVNS. The CDR3: CASSEYWTHGDEQFF. The CDR3 region has the DNA TGTGCCAGCAGTGAATATTGGACCCACGGGGATGAGCAGTTCTTC.

This clonotype was seen more than once but under ten times. The V gene is TRBV2, the J gene TRBJ1-1; D remains unclear. Trimming pared 3 bases from V and 4 bases from J, leaving 12 bases between. Germline CDR1 reads SNHLY; CDR2 reads FYNNEI. The CDR3 totals 14 residues. The DNA for the CDR3 is TGTGCCAGCAGTGACGACCGGGAGGCCACTGAAGCTTTCTTT. As protein: CASSDDREATEAFF.

In this sample, this clonotype turned up many times. This chain connects TRBV10-3 to TRBJ1-2; no definite D call. Between the trimmed V and J ends, which lost 2 bases and 5 bases, there was a span of 15 bases. This CDR3 is built from 15 residues. Germline CDR1 and CDR2: ENHRY and SYGVKD. CDR3 DNA: TGTGCCATCAGTGAGAGGCGACTACGACCATATGGCTACACCTTC. Its protein product is CAISERRLRPYGYTF.

The CDR3 region has the DNA TGTGCCAGCAGTATCGGGGCGTGGGAGCAGTACTTC. As protein: CASSIGAWEQYF. The chain is built from TRBV12-3 or TRBV12-4 and TRBJ2-7; tentatively, D is TRBD1 or TRBD2 (5 bases each). This CDR3 has 12 amino acids. V shed 5 bases and J shed 7 bases, with 12 bases lying between them.

The chain combines TRBV2 with TRBJ2-1, with 7 bases matching TRBD1. Germline V gives CDR1 SNHLY, CDR2 FYNNEI. CDR3 length: 16 residues. V shed 1 base, J shed 0 bases, and the junction held 3 bases outside the gene matches. The CDR3 protein is CASSEVGDSSYNEQFF. DNA of the CDR3: TGTGCCAGCAGTGAAGTCGGGGACAGCTCCTACAATGAGCAGTTCTTC.

This rearrangement joins TRBV18 to TRBJ2-2; 9 bases match TRBD2. Germline V gene sequence: CDR1 KGHSH, CDR2 LQKENI. CDR3 length equals 14 residues. V trimming: 5 bases; J trimming: 7 bases; junction bases outside the gene matches: 5. CDR3 coding DNA: TGTGCCAGCTCAGAGGGACTAGCCAGCGGGGAGCTGTTTTTT. Its protein product is CASSEGLASGELFF.

This rearrangement joins TRBV7-6 to TRBJ1-1; possible D gene TRBD1, 6 bases. The ends were cut back, 5 bases at V and 4 bases at J, with 17 bases in the middle. The germline CDR1 and CDR2 sequences are SGHVS and FNYEAQ. The CDR3 loop spans 15 amino acids. CDR3 region: CASSVRGVGTTEAFF. CDR3 sequence (DNA): TGTGCCAGCAGCGTAAGGGGGGTCGGGACCACTGAAGCTTTCTTT.

This clonotype came up a few times. The chain is built from TRBV7-8 and TRBJ1-2; 8 bases line up with TRBD1. Germline lookup yields CDR1 SGHVS and CDR2 FQNEAQ. The V segment lost 5 bases and the J segment 7 bases; nucleotides outside the gene matches: 18. The CDR3 runs to 17 residues. The CDR3 is CASSLNAFPAGGRGYTF. The CDR3 DNA reads as TGTGCCAGCAGCCTAAACGCTTTCCCGGCAGGGGGCCGTGGCTACACCTTC.

V gene TRBV2 combines with J gene TRBJ1-1; D is unclear. CDR1 is SNHLY, CDR2 FYNNEI, per germline. The CDR3 totals 12 residues. The V and J ends lost 7 bases and 2 bases respectively, with 8 bases between them. CDR3 residues: CASNILNTEAFF. The CDR3 DNA follows: TGTGCCAGCAATATACTCAACACTGAAGCTTTCTTT. Variable domain in full (rest from reference TRBV2 and TRBJ1-1): EPEVTQTPSHQVTQMGQEVILRCVPISNHLYFYWYRQILGQKVEFLVSFYNNEISEKSEIFDDQFSVERPDGSNFTLKIRSTKLEDSAMYFCASNILNTEAFFGQGTRLTVV.

The chain couples TRBV2 to TRBJ1-6, with 12 bases that match TRBD1. The CDR3 length is 16 residues. V was clipped by 4 bases and J by 6 bases; unmatched bases: 4. Germline V gene sequence: CDR1 SNHLY, CDR2 FYNNEI. The CDR3 region is CASSAGQGALNSPLHF. The CDR3, as DNA: TGTGCCAGCAGTGCGGGACAGGGGGCGCTTAATTCACCCCTCCACTTT.

This clonotype was found a few times. The chain is built from TRBV7-2 and TRBJ2-1; 9 bases map to TRBD1. The ends lost 5 bases at V and 5 bases at J; junction bases unmatched: 19. Germline values: CDR1 SGHTA, CDR2 FQGNSA. The CDR3 sequence is 19 residues long. This CDR3 is CASSIRGWTGVPSDNEQFF. The CDR3 region has the DNA TGTGCCAGCAGCATCCGGGGTTGGACAGGGGTCCCTTCTGACAATGAGCAGTTCTTC.

CDR3 sequence: CASSLTREDTQYF. DNA of the CDR3: TGTGCCAGCAGCTTGACGAGGGAGGATACGCAGTATTTT. The chain has TRBV11-3 and TRBJ2-3; possibly TRBD2 for D (5 bases). In germline, CDR1 is SGHNT, CDR2 YENEEA. Trimming took 3 bases from V and 6 from J, leaving 10 bases between them. The CDR3 sequence is 13 residues long.

This clonotype was detected only a few times. The genes are TRBV5-1 and TRBJ1-3; 12 nucleotides match TRBD1. The CDR3 is made up of 19 amino acids. The germline CDR1 and CDR2 sequences are SGHRS and YFSETQ. After removal of 2 bases from V and 1 base from J, the junction contained 10 bases not matched to a gene. CDR3 in amino acids: CASSLRDRGQLTSGNTIYF. DNA of the CDR3: TGCGCCAGCAGCTTAAGGGACAGGGGGCAGTTGACTTCTGGAAACACCATATATTTT.

V gene TRBV27 combines with J gene TRBJ1-6, with no clear D. The CDR3 has 18 amino acids. Germline CDR1 reads MNHEY; CDR2 reads SMNVEV (reference sequence). The V end lost 0 bases, the J end lost 2 bases, and 14 bases lay between the germline ends. The CDR3 DNA reads as TGTGCCAGCAGTTTATCCCTTGGAGGGCGAACCTATAATTCACCCCTCCACTTT. Its protein is CASSLSLGGRTYNSPLHF.

The chain recombines TRBV6-4 with TRBJ2-7; 11 bases match TRBD1. Germline loops: CDR1 MRHNA, CDR2 SNTAGT. This CDR3 has 15 amino acids. With 5 bases clipped from V and 3 bases from J, the junction kept 6 bases outside the gene matches. The CDR3 coding sequence is TGTGCCAGCAGTAAAACCGGGACAGGGGGCTACGAGCAGTACTTC. Its translation: CASSKTGTGGYEQYF.

Remarks on this clonotype: Possible read error: a much larger clone is one base away. This CDR3 reads CASSYHDRKREKPFF. CDR3 nucleotide sequence: TGTGCCAGCAGCTACCATGACAGGAAAAGAGAAAAACCGTTTTTT. This chain uses TRBV7-4 with TRBJ1-4, with D maybe TRBD1 (6 bases). The CDR3 contains 15 residues. Germline CDR1 is SGHVT and CDR2 is SQSDAQ.

This clonotype was observed a handful of times. The chain joins TRBV6-2 or TRBV6-3 to TRBJ2-3, with no clear D. The germline CDR1 and CDR2 sequences are MNHEY and SVGEGT. The CDR3 has 15 amino acids. V was trimmed by 0 bases and J by 0 bases, leaving 7 bases between them. CDR3 DNA sequence: TGTGCCAGCAGTTACTCGGCGGCTAGCACAGATACGCAGTATTTT. This sequence encodes CASSYSAASTDTQYF.

This clonotype was observed a few times. V usage is TRBV11-3 and J usage is TRBJ2-1, with TRBD1 as a possible D gene (5 bases). V lost 3 bases and J 12 bases, leaving 24 bases between the germline ends. This CDR3 spans 16 amino acids. Germline V CDR1 and CDR2: SGHNT, YENEEA. Written as DNA, the CDR3 is TGTGCCAGCAGCTTCGAACAAGGGGTCCTTCGTCGTCGGCAGTTCTTC. The encoded protein is CASSFEQGVLRRRQFF.

The chain uses TRBV27 and TRBJ2-1; D is possibly TRBD2 (5 bases). Germline CDR1 is MNHEY and CDR2 is SMNVEV (reference sequence). V dropped 1 base and J dropped 0 bases, with 13 bases sitting between them. This CDR3 has 17 residues. The CDR3 is CASSLFVAGHSYNEQFF. CDR3 DNA sequence: TGTGCCAGCAGTTTATTCGTCGCGGGCCACTCCTACAATGAGCAGTTCTTC.